The clone carrying this T cell receptor (beta chain) was seen more than once but under ten times. The antigen is not known. This CDR3 is built from 13 residues. Per the germline V gene, CDR1 is SQVTM and CDR2 is ANQGSEA. The ends lost 5 bases at V and 4 bases at J; junction bases unmatched: 3. Sequenced by immunoSEQ multiplex PCR; TCRdb stores in-frame clones only, minus some. The sample carries 100,000 to 150,000 clones, roughly 80% recorded once. Time point denoted: baseline pretreatment blood. The treatment: 15 Gy SBRT to primary tumor, nephrectomy 4 weeks later. These data originate in a study of radiation and T cells in renal cell carcinoma. Whole-study results and caveats: From baseline, blood top tumor clonotypes peaked at 2 weeks post-radiation.

The specimen was blood, collected from a patient whose treatment included radiotherapy and nephrectomy. This clonotype was obtained from a woman aged 55-69 years with renal cell carcinoma. The chain has TRBV29-1 and TRBJ1-2; 11 bases agree with TRBD1. The CDR3 DNA reads as TGCAGCGTTCGGACAGGGGGCGGCTATGGCTACACCTTC. Encoded protein: CSVRTGGGYGYTF.